The source of this T cell receptor (beta chain) is a study of cytomegalovirus exposure and HLA in healthy donors. Across the whole study: Genotyping of about 400 donors showed that 80% to 90% belonged to the Caucasian-associated ancestry cluster. The study, taken as a whole, reports: Other equally common chains were less clonally expanded than HLA-associated TCR beta chains, a later analysis showed. Based on reports, TCR beta sequences accurately predicted HLA-A and HLA-B alleles for most subjects. Cytomegalovirus association was assigned to more than 150 TCR beta chains.

The primer mix had 60 Vbeta and 13 Jbeta primers. Here immunoSEQ multiplex PCR was the method, and the copy in TCRdb shows in-frame clones only, minus some. The sample carries under 200,000 clones, under 80% recorded once. This CDR3 is 14 amino acids long. Looked up from germline, CDR1 is MNHEY and CDR2 is SMNVEV (reference sequence). V lost 5 bases to trimming and J lost 2 bases, with 13 bases between them. Comments on this clone: Its antigen is undetermined.

The chain uses TRBV27 and TRBJ2-7; tentative D call: TRBD2 (7 bases). Sequenced sample: PBMCs. The sequence was collected from a man aged 40-55 years in good health and CMV-seronegative. The CDR3 DNA reads TGTGCCAGCAGTATGGGGGGGGGCCCCTACGAGCAGTACTTC. Its protein is CASSMGGGPYEQYF.